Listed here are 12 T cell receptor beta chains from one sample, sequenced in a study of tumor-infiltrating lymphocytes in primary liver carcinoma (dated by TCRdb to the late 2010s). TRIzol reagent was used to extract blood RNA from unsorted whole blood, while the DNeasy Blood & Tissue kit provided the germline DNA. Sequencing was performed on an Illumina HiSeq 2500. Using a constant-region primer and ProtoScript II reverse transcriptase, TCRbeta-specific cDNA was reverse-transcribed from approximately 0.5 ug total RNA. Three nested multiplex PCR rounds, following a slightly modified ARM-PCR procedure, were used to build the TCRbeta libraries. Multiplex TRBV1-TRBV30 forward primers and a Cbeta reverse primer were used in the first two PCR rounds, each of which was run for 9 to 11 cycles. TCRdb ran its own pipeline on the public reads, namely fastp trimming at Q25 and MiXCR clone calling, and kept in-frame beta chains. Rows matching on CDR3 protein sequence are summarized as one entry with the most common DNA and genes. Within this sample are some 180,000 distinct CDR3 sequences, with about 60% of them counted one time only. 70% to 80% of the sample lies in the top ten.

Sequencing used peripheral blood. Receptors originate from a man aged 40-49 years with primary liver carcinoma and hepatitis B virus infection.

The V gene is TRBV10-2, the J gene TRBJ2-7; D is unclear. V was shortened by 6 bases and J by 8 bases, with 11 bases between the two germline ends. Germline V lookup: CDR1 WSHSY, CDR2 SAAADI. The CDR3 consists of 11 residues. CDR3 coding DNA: TGCGCCAGCAGCGGAACAGTAAAGCAGTACTTC. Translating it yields CASSGTVKQYF.

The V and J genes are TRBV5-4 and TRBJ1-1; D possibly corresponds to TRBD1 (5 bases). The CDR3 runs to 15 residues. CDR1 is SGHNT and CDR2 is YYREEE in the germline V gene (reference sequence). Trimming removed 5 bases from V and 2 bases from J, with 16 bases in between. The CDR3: CASSWRGGFNTEAFF. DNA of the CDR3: TGTGCCAGCAGTTGGAGGGGCGGTTTTAACACTGAAGCTTTCTTT.

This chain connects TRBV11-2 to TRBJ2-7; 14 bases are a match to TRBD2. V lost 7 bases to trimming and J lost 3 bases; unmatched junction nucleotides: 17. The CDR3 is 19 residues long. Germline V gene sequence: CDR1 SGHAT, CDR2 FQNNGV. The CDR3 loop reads CASTSDSGRTSGRFYEQYF. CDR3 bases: TGTGCCAGCACCTCGGACAGTGGGAGGACTAGCGGGAGGTTCTACGAGCAGTACTTC.

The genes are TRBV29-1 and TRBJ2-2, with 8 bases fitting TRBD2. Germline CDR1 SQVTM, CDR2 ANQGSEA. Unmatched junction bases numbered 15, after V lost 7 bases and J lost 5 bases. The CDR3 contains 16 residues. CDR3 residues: CSASGYREGGTGELFF. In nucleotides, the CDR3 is TGCAGCGCCTCAGGGTATCGGGAGGGGGGAACCGGGGAGCTGTTTTTT.

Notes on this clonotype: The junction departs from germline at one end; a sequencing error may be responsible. CDR3 in amino acids: CASIPTEAGELFF. CDR3 nucleotides: TGTGCTAGCATCCCCACTGAAGCCGGGGAGCTGTTTTTC. V usage is TRBV11-2 and J usage is TRBJ2-2; tentatively, D is TRBD2 (5 bases). The germline V gene encodes CDR1 SGHAT and CDR2 FQNNGV. CDR3 length equals 13 residues.

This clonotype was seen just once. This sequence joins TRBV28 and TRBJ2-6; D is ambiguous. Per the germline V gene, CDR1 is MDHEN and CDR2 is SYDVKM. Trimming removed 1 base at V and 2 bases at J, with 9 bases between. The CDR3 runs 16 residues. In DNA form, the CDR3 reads TGTGCCAGCAGTTTATTGGTAACAGCTGGGGCCAACGTCCTGACTTTC. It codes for CASSLLVTAGANVLTF.

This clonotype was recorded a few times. In nucleotides, the CDR3 is TGTGCCAGCAGTGAACAGACCTTAGGCAATCAGCCCCAGCATTTT. Its translation: CASSEQTLGNQPQHF. The chain is built from TRBV6-1 and TRBJ1-5, with D unclear. CDR3 length: 15 residues. Trimming shortened V by 2 bases and J by 2 bases, and 10 bases separated the two germline ends. Germline loops: CDR1 MNHNS, CDR2 SASEGT.

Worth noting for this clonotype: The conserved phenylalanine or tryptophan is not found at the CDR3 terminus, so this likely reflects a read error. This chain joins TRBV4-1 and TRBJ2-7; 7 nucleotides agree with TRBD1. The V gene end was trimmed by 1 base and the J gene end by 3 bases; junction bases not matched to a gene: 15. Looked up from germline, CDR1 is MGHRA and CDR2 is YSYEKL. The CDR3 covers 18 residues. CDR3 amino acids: CASSQVRRSEQGNYEQYL. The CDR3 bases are TGCGCCAGCAGCCAAGTAAGAAGGTCCGAACAGGGGAACTACGAGCAGTACCTC.

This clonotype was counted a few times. The CDR3 region is CASSLARAGEDTQYF. CDR3 bases: TGTGCCAGCAGCTTAGCGAGGGCAGGAGAAGATACGCAGTATTTT. The chain carries TRBV7-9 and TRBJ2-3; TRBD2 is a possible D gene (5 bases). The ends were cut back, 0 bases at V and 5 bases at J, with 12 bases in the middle. The CDR3 sequence is 15 residues long. Looked up from germline, CDR1 is SEHNR and CDR2 is FQNEAQ (reference sequence).

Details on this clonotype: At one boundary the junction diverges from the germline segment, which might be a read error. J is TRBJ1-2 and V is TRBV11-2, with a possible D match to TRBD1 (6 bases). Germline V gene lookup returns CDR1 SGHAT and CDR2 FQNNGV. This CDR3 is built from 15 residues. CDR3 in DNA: TGTGTCAGCAGCTGGGACGGGGGCCCGCCCAGAGGCTACACCTTC. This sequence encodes CVSSWDGGPPRGYTF.

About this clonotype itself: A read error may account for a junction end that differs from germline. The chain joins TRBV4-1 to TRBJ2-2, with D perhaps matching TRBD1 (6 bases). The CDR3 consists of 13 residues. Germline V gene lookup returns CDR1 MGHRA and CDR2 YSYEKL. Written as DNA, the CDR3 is TGCGCCAGTACAACAGGGATTACCGGGGAGCAGTTTTTT. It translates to CASTTGITGEQFF.

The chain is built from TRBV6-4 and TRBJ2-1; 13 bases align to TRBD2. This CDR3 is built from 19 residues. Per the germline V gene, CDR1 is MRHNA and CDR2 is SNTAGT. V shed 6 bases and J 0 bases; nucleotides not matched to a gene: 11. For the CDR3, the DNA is TGTGCCAGCAGCCTCATACTAGCGGGAGGGCCAATCTCCTACAATGAGCAGTTCTTC. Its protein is CASSLILAGGPISYNEQFF.